A single T cell receptor beta chain is shown here with its context. Its target is not known. This entry comes from a study of T cell responses to AZD1222 COVID-19 vaccine. Study-wide findings and caveats: Spike-spanning, vaccine-associated CD4 TCRs were dominant at 160-218 and 743-854. Baseline testing showed seropositivity in only 5 or 6 AZD1222 recipients.

The CDR3 totals 16 residues. Germline values: CDR1 SEHNR, CDR2 FQNEAQ (reference sequence). V trimming: 5 bases; J trimming: 6 bases; junction bases outside the gene matches: 7. TCRdb's table, derived via immunoSEQ multiplex PCR, lists solely in-frame clones and lacks some. The sample records 150,000 or so clones, 80% to 95% being singletons. The clonotype originates from an adult in good health. The chain combines TRBV7-9 with TRBJ2-1, with 13 bases lining up with TRBD2. Sequenced material: peripheral blood, taken on day 0 of AZD1222 vaccination. The CDR3 nucleotides are TGTGCCAGCAGCCCGCAGGGACTAGCGGGGATCAATGAGCAGTTCTTC. This codes for CASSPQGLAGINEQFF.